The 17 T cell receptor beta chains in this list originate from one sample, sequenced in a study of CD8+ T cells in alopecia areata. Extracted from the samples, RNA was reverse transcribed into cDNA to serve as the sequencing template. Repertoires were generated with immunoSEQ multiplex PCR, while TCRdb's copy carries only in-frame clones and drops some. The table has fewer than 200,000 clones, 59% seen once. Material: CD4+ T cells sorted from blood, obtained at week 0. The receptors were gathered from a human donor with alopecia areata.

The J gene is TRBJ2-7, the V gene TRBV30; possible D gene TRBD1, 6 bases. The CDR3 spans 13 residues. Germline assignment: CDR1 GTSNPN and CDR2 SVGIG (reference sequence). The V end was cut by 2 bases, the J end by 3 bases, with 11 bases between. CDR3 residues: CAWSLGQFYEQYF. The CDR3 region has the DNA TGTGCCTGGAGTCTCGGACAGTTCTACGAGCAGTACTTC.

The chain has TRBV6-5 and TRBJ2-7, with TRBD1 matching over 8 bases. Germline-derived CDR1 and CDR2 are MNHEY and SVGAGI. The CDR3 has 13 residues. The trim removed 11 bases at V and 0 bases at J, leaving 6 bases unmatched. CDR3 sequence reads: CAVTGGSSYEQYF. CDR3 nucleotide sequence: TGTGCCGTTACAGGGGGGAGCTCCTACGAGCAGTACTTC.

V is TRBV6-5 and J is TRBJ2-2; 12 nucleotides match TRBD2. The CDR3 runs to 14 residues. Trimming at V came to 10 bases and at J to 6 bases, leaving 6 bases not matched to a gene. Germline values: CDR1 MNHEY, CDR2 SVGAGI. This CDR3 is CAIKRLAGAGELFF. The DNA of the CDR3 is TGTGCCATAAAACGACTAGCGGGGGCCGGGGAGCTGTTTTTT.

CDR3 bases: TGTGCCAGCAGCTGGGATAACACTGAAGCTTTCTTT. Its protein is CASSWDNTEAFF. The rearrangement joins TRBV7-9 to TRBJ1-1; D remains unclear. The ends were cut back, 4 bases at V and 2 bases at J, with 5 bases in the middle. In germline, CDR1 is SEHNR, CDR2 FQNEAQ (reference sequence). The CDR3 has 12 amino acids.

This clone was recorded a few times. The chain couples TRBV4-1 to TRBJ2-1; TRBD2 matches 11 bases. Germline CDR1 and CDR2: MGHRA and YSYEKL. The ends lost 6 bases at V and 3 bases at J; junction bases unmatched: 7. CDR3 size: 16 residues. The CDR3 loop reads CASRRQLAGDYNEQFF. CDR3 in DNA: TGCGCCAGCAGACGACAACTAGCGGGGGACTACAATGAGCAGTTCTTC.

This clone was recorded once. The chain links TRBV29-1 to TRBJ1-1, with 7 positions matching TRBD1. J was trimmed by 5 bases and V by 5 bases; bases with no gene match: 11. This CDR3 contains 14 residues. Germline V gives CDR1 SQVTM, CDR2 ANQGSEA. CDR3 in DNA: TGCAGCGTTCTCGTTATGGCAGGGGGGACTGAAGCTTTCTTT. Its protein product is CSVLVMAGGTEAFF. The complete variable domain, with remaining parts taken from reference TRBV29-1 and TRBJ1-1, reads SAVISQKPSRDICQRGTSLTIQCQVDSQVTMMFWYRQQPGQSLTLIATANQGSEATYESGFVIDKFPISRPNLTFSTLTVSNMSPEDSSIYLCSVLVMAGGTEAFFGQGTRLTVV.

On this clone itself: Other DNA sequences from this sample encode an identical CDR3 as well. V usage is TRBV30 and J usage is TRBJ1-5; D is unresolved. V gave up 0 bases and J gave up 4 bases, with 7 bases separating them. This CDR3 spans 13 amino acids. The germline CDR1 and CDR2 sequences are GTSNPN and SVGIG (reference sequence). CDR3 loop: CAWSVGPNQPQHF. CDR3 in DNA: TGTGCCTGGAGTGTAGGGCCGAATCAGCCCCAGCATTTT.

V is TRBV30 and J is TRBJ2-6; D possibly corresponds to TRBD2 (5 bases). This CDR3 is 17 amino acids long. Deletions cut 0 bases from V and 0 bases from J, with 12 bases between. Per germline, CDR1 GTSNPN and CDR2 SVGIG (reference sequence). The CDR3 sequence is CAWSVVRTSSGANVLTF. The CDR3 nucleotides are TGTGCCTGGAGTGTTGTGCGAACTAGCTCTGGGGCCAACGTCCTGACTTTC.

The chain links TRBV6-1 to TRBJ1-1; the D is unclear. The germline V gene encodes CDR1 MNHNS and CDR2 SASEGT. Deletions cut 5 bases from V and 4 bases from J, with 5 bases between. The CDR3 sequence is 11 residues long. Here the CDR3 DNA reads TGTGCCAGCAGTAGAACCACTGAAGCTTTCTTT. Amino acids: CASSRTTEAFF.

The chain combines TRBV4-2 with TRBJ2-3; D may match TRBD1 or TRBD2 (6 bases each). In germline, CDR1 is LGHNA, CDR2 YNFKEQ. The CDR3 covers 17 residues. V gave up 0 bases and J gave up 7 bases, with 20 bases separating them. CDR3: CASSQDRVGARGNTQYF. The CDR3 region has the DNA TGTGCCAGCAGCCAAGATAGAGTGGGGGCGCGCGGGAATACGCAGTATTTT.

The gene calls are TRBV14 and TRBJ1-2; a possible D gene is TRBD1 (5 bases). This CDR3 comprises 14 residues. V lost 0 bases and J lost 8, with 13 bases in between. Per germline, CDR1 SGHDN and CDR2 FVKESK. This chain's CDR3 is CASSQDSGAGGYTF. The DNA for the CDR3 is TGTGCCAGCAGCCAAGATTCTGGGGCTGGAGGCTACACCTTC.

The CDR3 here is CAIRTGTANTEAFF. In nucleotides, the CDR3 is TGTGCCATCAGAACCGGGACAGCCAACACTGAAGCTTTCTTT. V gene TRBV10-3 combines with J gene TRBJ1-1; 7 bases are shared with TRBD1. V lost 6 bases and J lost 2; bases outside the gene matches: 6. Germline assignment: CDR1 ENHRY and CDR2 SYGVKD. The CDR3 contains 14 residues.

The chain combines TRBV29-1 with TRBJ1-2; D is uncertain. Germline CDR1 reads SQVTM; CDR2 reads ANQGSEA. The CDR3 extends over 14 amino acids. V lost 1 base, J lost 4 bases, and 13 bases lay in between. The CDR3 spells CSVEGTGLGYGYTF. The CDR3 DNA is TGCAGCGTTGAAGGGACTGGACTAGGCTATGGCTACACCTTC.

J is TRBJ1-4 and V is TRBV28; D unclear. V lost 3 bases to trimming and J lost 1 base, with 9 bases between them. CDR1 is MDHEN and CDR2 is SYDVKM in the germline V gene. The length of the CDR3 is 15 residues. This chain's CDR3 is CASSLSTGTNEKLFF. The DNA for the CDR3 is TGTGCCAGCAGTTTGTCAACGGGAACTAATGAAAAACTGTTTTTT.

This chain joins TRBV7-9 and TRBJ2-5, with D maybe TRBD2 (5 bases). This CDR3 comprises 16 residues. The V gene lost 6 bases and the J gene lost 5 bases, with 22 bases spanning the gap. Germline values: CDR1 SEHNR, CDR2 FQNEAQ (reference sequence). DNA for the CDR3: TGTGCCAGCAGTCCGATCGGACTCCTGGTCCGGGAGACCCAGTACTTC. Protein sequence: CASSPIGLLVRETQYF.

This clone occurred a few times. This rearrangement joins TRBV28 to TRBJ2-4; 7 positions match TRBD1. With 5 bases clipped from V and 1 base from J, the junction kept 8 bases outside the gene matches. The CDR3 is 16 amino acids. Germline CDR1 MDHEN, CDR2 SYDVKM. The DNA of the CDR3 is TGTGCCAGCAGTCCCGGGACAGCTTCGGCCAAAAACATTCAGTACTTC. Amino acids: CASSPGTASAKNIQYF.

This clone was recorded a few times. The V gene is TRBV25-1, the J gene TRBJ2-5; TRBD1 or TRBD2 may be the D gene (6 bases each). Trimming took 4 bases from V and 3 from J, leaving 21 bases between them. Germline V lookup: CDR1 MGHDK, CDR2 SYGVNS. The CDR3 spans 17 residues. The CDR3 DNA sequence: TGTGCCAGCAGTGCCGATACGGGGGCTAGGGCCAAAGAGACCCAGTACTTC. This gives the protein CASSADTGARAKETQYF.